This TCR beta chain is drawn from a study of blood T cells in healthy people across ages. Overall study context: Per two T cells, template switching captured roughly one barcoded beta molecule.

There are a few counts of this clonotype. CDR1 and CDR2 from the germline V gene are MDHEN and SYDVKM. The CDR3 covers 14 residues. Trimming shortened V by 5 bases and J by 5 bases, and 15 bases separated the two germline ends. Together with a sample-barcoded 5' primer, a J-beta primer mix was included in a second PCR lasting roughly 6 to 12 cycles. One entry per CDR3 protein results from TCRdb running MiXCR on the 5' RACE reads. This sample yields 1.5 million or so distinct CDR3 sequences, of which 42% are seen a single time; about 4.1% belongs to the top ten. This chain joins TRBV28 and TRBJ1-2, with a tentative D call TRBD1 (6 bases). The TCR comes from a woman younger than 30 in good health. The sample comprised blood. The CDR3 here is CASSPGQLQYGYTF. The CDR3 region has the DNA TGTGCCAGCAGTCCCGGACAGTTACAGTATGGCTACACCTTC.